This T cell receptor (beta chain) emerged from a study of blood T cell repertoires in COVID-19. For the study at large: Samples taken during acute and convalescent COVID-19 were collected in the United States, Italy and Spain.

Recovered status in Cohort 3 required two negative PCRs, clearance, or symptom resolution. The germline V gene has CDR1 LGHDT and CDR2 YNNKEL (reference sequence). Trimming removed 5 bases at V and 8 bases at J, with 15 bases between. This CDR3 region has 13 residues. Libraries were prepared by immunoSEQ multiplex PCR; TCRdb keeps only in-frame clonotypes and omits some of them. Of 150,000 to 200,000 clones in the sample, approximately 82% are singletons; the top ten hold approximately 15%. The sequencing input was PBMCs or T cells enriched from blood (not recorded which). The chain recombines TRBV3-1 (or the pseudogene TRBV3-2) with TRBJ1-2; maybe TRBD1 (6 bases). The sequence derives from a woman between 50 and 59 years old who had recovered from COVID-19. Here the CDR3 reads CASSFQGMSGYTF. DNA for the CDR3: TGTGCCAGCAGCTTTCAGGGGATGAGCGGCTACACCTTC.